A single sample is the source of the 3 T cell receptor beta chains below, sequenced in a study of blood T cell repertoires in COVID-19. Method: immunoSEQ multiplex PCR; TCRdb's copy keeps in-frame clones and lacks some. The table lists about 290,000 clones, around four fifths of them singletons. The material sequenced was peripheral blood. The receptor set was obtained from a woman between 45 and 60 years old with active or convalescent COVID-19.

The table lists this clone with a few counts. The V and J genes are TRBV7-9 and TRBJ2-7; D unresolved. Per the germline V gene, CDR1 is SEHNR and CDR2 is FQNEAQ (reference sequence). The CDR3 is 14 amino acids. The V gene lost 0 bases and the J gene lost 2 bases, with 8 bases spanning the gap. CDR3 DNA: TGTGCCAGCAGCTTAGCGGCCGTTGCCTACGAGCAGTACTTC. This codes for CASSLAAVAYEQYF.

This chain joins TRBV9 and TRBJ2-1; 9 bases agree with TRBD2. CDR1 is SGDLS, CDR2 YYNGEE, per germline. V gave up 0 bases and J gave up 7 bases; unmatched junction bases: 8. This CDR3 has 16 residues. CDR3 sequence: CASSVGSGSPINEQFF. CDR3 coding DNA: TGTGCCAGCAGCGTAGGTAGCGGGAGTCCGATTAATGAGCAGTTCTTC.

This clone was seen just once. CDR3 DNA sequence: TGTGCCTGGAGCGGGACTAGCGTAAGAGATACGCAGTATTTT. Amino acid sequence: CAWSGTSVRDTQYF. The chain recombines TRBV30 with TRBJ2-3; 10 positions agree with TRBD2. Germline CDR1 is GTSNPN and CDR2 is SVGIG (reference sequence). The CDR3 consists of 14 residues. V shed 3 bases, J shed 5 bases, and the junction held 5 bases outside the gene matches.